One sample yielded the 18 T cell receptor beta chains listed below, sequenced in a study of cytomegalovirus exposure and HLA in healthy donors. Researchers ran the PCR with 60 Vbeta and 13 Jbeta primers. Some clones are missing from TCRdb's copy, which holds only in-frame ones; the method was immunoSEQ multiplex PCR. The sample consists of approximately 150,000 clones, roughly 80% of them appearing once. Sequenced: PBMCs. All receptors derive from a young man in good health and CMV-seronegative.

The chain employs TRBV27 and TRBJ2-7; 7 bases line up with TRBD1. Unmatched junction bases numbered 7, after V lost 6 bases and J lost 5 bases. This CDR3 region has 13 residues. Germline V CDR1 and CDR2: MNHEY, SMNVEV (reference sequence). CDR3: CASSKDRPDEQYF. Here the CDR3 DNA reads TGTGCCAGCAGCAAGGACAGGCCCGACGAGCAGTACTTC.

V is TRBV6-5 and J is TRBJ2-7; 7 bases fit TRBD1. With 2 bases clipped from V and 3 bases from J, the junction kept 7 bases outside the gene matches. The CDR3 contains 15 residues. Per the germline V gene, CDR1 is MNHEY and CDR2 is SVGAGI. As DNA, the CDR3 is TGTGCCAGCAGTTACCTATCGGACAGGTACTACGAGCAGTACTTC. This sequence encodes CASSYLSDRYYEQYF.

The chain links TRBV30 to TRBJ1-3, with TRBD1 as a possible D gene (5 bases). The germline V gene encodes CDR1 GTSNPN and CDR2 SVGIG (reference sequence). The CDR3 length is 12 residues. The V end was cut by 3 bases, the J end by 4 bases, with 7 bases between. The CDR3: CAWRGLGNTIYF. CDR3 sequence (DNA): TGTGCCTGGAGGGGGCTGGGAAACACCATATATTTT. Full variable domain (outside the CDR3, taken from reference TRBV30 and TRBJ1-3): SQTIHQWPATLVQPVGSPLSLECTVEGTSNPNLYWYRQAAGRGLQLLFYSVGIGQISSEVPQNLSASRPQDRQFILSSKKLLLSDSGFYLCAWRGLGNTIYFGEGSWLTVV.

This clone was observed a handful of times. The CDR3: CASSGRTFGNTIYF. The CDR3 DNA sequence: TGTGCCAGCAGCGGACGGACATTTGGAAACACCATATATTTT. The genes are TRBV9 and TRBJ1-3, with a possible D match to TRBD1 (5 bases). Trimming cost V 3 bases and J 3 bases, with 10 bases left between them. This CDR3 comprises 14 residues. Germline assignment: CDR1 SGDLS and CDR2 YYNGEE. Supplemented by reference TRBV9 and TRBJ1-3, the full variable domain reads DSGVTQTPKHLITATGQRVTLRCSPRSGDLSVYWYQQSLDQGLQFLIQYYNGEERAKGNILERFSAQQFPDLHSELNLSSLELGDSALYFCASSGRTFGNTIYFGEGSWLTVV.

The chain recombines TRBV27 with TRBJ2-1; 14 bases match TRBD2. Germline V gives CDR1 MNHEY, CDR2 SMNVEV (reference sequence). The V segment lost 5 bases and the J segment 9 bases; nucleotides outside the gene matches: 6. The CDR3 is 15 residues long. CDR3 loop: CASSPSTSGRAEQFF. The DNA for the CDR3 is TGTGCCAGCAGTCCGTCGACTAGCGGGAGGGCTGAGCAGTTCTTC.

The V call is TRBV18, the J call TRBJ1-5, with D possibly matching TRBD1 (6 bases). V lost 6 bases to trimming and J lost 1 base, with 10 bases between them. The CDR3 totals 14 residues. Germline V gives CDR1 KGHSH, CDR2 LQKENI. The CDR3 DNA follows: TGTGCCAGCTCTGGGGACACCAGCAATCAGCCCCAGCATTTT. Translation gives CASSGDTSNQPQHF.

The chain has TRBV27 and TRBJ1-2; TRBD1 matches 7 bases. CDR1 is MNHEY and CDR2 is SMNVEV in the germline V gene (reference sequence). The V and J ends lost 5 bases and 2 bases, in that order; junction bases with no gene match: 5. The CDR3 length is 14 residues. The CDR3 reads CASSDRDPNYGYTF. The CDR3 coding sequence is TGTGCCAGCAGTGACAGGGATCCGAACTATGGCTACACCTTC.

The V gene is TRBV7-3, the J gene TRBJ2-1, with a possible D match to TRBD2 (6 bases). This CDR3 is built from 14 residues. In germline, CDR1 is SGHTA, CDR2 FQGTGA. V gave up 5 bases and J gave up 12 bases, with 20 bases separating them. The CDR3 reads CASSPAGRTSGQFF. CDR3 nucleotides: TGTGCCAGCAGCCCCGCGGGACGTACCTCGGGGCAGTTCTTC. The full variable domain, its missing parts supplied by reference TRBV7-3 and TRBJ2-1, is GAGVSQTPSNKVTEKGKYVELRCDPISGHTALYWYRQSLGQGPEFLIYFQGTGAADDSGLPNDRFFAVRPEGSVSTLKIQRTERGDSAVYLCASSPAGRTSGQFFGPGTRLTVL.

The chain links TRBV28 to TRBJ1-1; D is possibly TRBD1 (6 bases). The length of the CDR3 is 18 residues. Germline lookup yields CDR1 MDHEN and CDR2 SYDVKM. Trimming cost V 5 bases and J 1 base, with 23 bases left between them. The CDR3 DNA reads as TGTGCCAGCAGTCTACCCCAGGGGCCCTTGGTTACGAACACTGAAGCTTTCTTT. As protein: CASSLPQGPLVTNTEAFF.

The chain couples TRBV6-6 to TRBJ2-6; TRBD1 aligns across 7 bases. In germline, CDR1 is MNHNY, CDR2 SVGAGI (reference sequence). V was clipped by 9 bases and J by 2 bases; unmatched bases: 4. The CDR3 totals 14 residues. The CDR3 DNA reads TGTGCCAGTGACAGGGACCCTGGGGCCAACGTCCTGACTTTC. Translation: CASDRDPGANVLTF.

The J gene is TRBJ1-4, the V gene TRBV30; a possible D gene is TRBD1 (6 bases). Deletions cut 2 bases from V and 6 bases from J, with 10 bases between. This CDR3 is built from 13 residues. Germline values: CDR1 GTSNPN, CDR2 SVGIG (reference sequence). CDR3 DNA: TGTGCCTGGAGTCAGCGACAGGATGAAAAACTGTTTTTT. Its protein product is CAWSQRQDEKLFF.

The rearrangement links TRBV30 to TRBJ2-7; possible D gene TRBD1, 5 bases. Per the germline V gene, CDR1 is GTSNPN and CDR2 is SVGIG (reference sequence). Trimming took off 3 bases at V and 5 bases at J, with 14 bases between the two ends. The length of the CDR3 is 13 residues. This CDR3 is CAWSSGGAHEQYF. The CDR3 nucleotides are TGTGCCTGGAGCTCGGGTGGGGCCCACGAGCAGTACTTC.

The chain has TRBV29-1 and TRBJ1-2; D is unresolved. The CDR3 loop spans 13 amino acids. Germline V CDR1 and CDR2: SQVTM, ANQGSEA. The germline V and J ends were trimmed by 0 bases and 8 bases, with 13 bases remaining between them. CDR3 amino acids: CSVEDAGGWGYTF. The CDR3 DNA reads as TGCAGCGTTGAAGATGCGGGCGGTTGGGGCTACACCTTC.

The CDR3 region has the DNA TGTGCCAGCAGTCTTGAGACCAGGGGACTGTTTTTT. This sequence encodes CASSLETRGLFF. V is TRBV28 and J is TRBJ1-4; D might be TRBD1 (6 bases). The germline V and J ends were trimmed by 5 bases and 13 bases, with 14 bases remaining between them. Germline V lookup: CDR1 MDHEN, CDR2 SYDVKM. The CDR3 has 12 amino acids.

This sequence joins TRBV6-1 and TRBJ2-2; D is ambiguous. This CDR3 region has 12 residues. Trimming pared 10 bases from V and 5 bases from J, leaving 11 bases between. Germline V CDR1 and CDR2: MNHNS, SASEGT. CDR3 nucleotide sequence: TGTGCCACCGTGGGCCCGACCGGGGAGCTGTTTTTT. Translated, it gives CATVGPTGELFF.

The chain combines TRBV11-2 with TRBJ2-7; 11 bases map to TRBD2. The CDR3 covers 13 residues. Germline V gene data show CDR1 as SGHAT and CDR2 as FQNNGV. V lost 8 bases to trimming and J lost 3 bases; unmatched junction nucleotides: 3. The CDR3 nucleotides read TGTGCCAGCCTGGGGACTAGCGGCTACGAGCAGTACTTC. Translation: CASLGTSGYEQYF.

The chain carries TRBV25-1 and TRBJ1-2; D perhaps matches TRBD1 (5 bases). The germline V gene has CDR1 MGHDK and CDR2 SYGVNS. V gave up 5 bases and J gave up 3 bases, with 13 bases separating them. There are 14 residues in the CDR3. The CDR3 spells CASSRGRLDYGYTF. For the CDR3, the DNA is TGTGCCAGCAGTAGGGGCAGGCTGGACTATGGCTACACCTTC.

This clone occurred once. This sequence joins TRBV19 and TRBJ2-6; 8 nucleotides align to TRBD2. The germline V gene has CDR1 LNHDA and CDR2 SQIVND (reference sequence). The CDR3 covers 18 residues. V was pared by 5 bases and J by 2 bases, with 11 bases of the junction left unmatched. The CDR3 loop is CASSPRGGERPGANVLTF. The CDR3 DNA follows: TGTGCCAGTAGTCCTCGGGGGGGGGAGAGACCTGGGGCCAACGTCCTGACTTTC.